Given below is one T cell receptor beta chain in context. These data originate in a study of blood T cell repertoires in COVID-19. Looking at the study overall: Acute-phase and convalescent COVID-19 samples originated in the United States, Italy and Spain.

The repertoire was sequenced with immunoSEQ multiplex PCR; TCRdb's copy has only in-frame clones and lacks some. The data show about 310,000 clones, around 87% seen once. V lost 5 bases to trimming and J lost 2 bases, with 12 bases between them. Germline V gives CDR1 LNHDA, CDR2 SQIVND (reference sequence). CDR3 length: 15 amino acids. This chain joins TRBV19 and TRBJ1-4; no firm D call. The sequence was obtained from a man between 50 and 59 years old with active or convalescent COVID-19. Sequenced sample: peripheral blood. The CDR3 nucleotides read TGTGCCAGTAGTTATTACCCCGGGACTAATGAAAAACTGTTTTTT. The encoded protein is CASSYYPGTNEKLFF.